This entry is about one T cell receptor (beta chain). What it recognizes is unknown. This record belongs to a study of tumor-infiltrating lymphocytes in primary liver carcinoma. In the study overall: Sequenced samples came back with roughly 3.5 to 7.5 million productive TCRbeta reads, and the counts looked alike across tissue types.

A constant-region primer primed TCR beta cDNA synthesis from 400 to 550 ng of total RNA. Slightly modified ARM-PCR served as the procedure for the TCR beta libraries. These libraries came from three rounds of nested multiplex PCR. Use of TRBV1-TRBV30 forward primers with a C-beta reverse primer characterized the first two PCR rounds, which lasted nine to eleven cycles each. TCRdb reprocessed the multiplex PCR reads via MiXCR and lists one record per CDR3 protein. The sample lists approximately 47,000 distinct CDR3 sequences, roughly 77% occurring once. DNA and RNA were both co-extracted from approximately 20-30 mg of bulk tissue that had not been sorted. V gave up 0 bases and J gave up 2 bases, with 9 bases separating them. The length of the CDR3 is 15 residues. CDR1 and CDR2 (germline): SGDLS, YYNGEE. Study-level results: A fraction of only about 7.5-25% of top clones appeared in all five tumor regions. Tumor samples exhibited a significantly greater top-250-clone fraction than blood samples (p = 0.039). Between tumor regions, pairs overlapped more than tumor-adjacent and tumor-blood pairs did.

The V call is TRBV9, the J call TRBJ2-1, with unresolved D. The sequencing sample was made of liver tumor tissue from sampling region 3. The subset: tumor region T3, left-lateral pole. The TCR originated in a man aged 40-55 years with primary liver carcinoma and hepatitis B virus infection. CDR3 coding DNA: TGTGCCAGCAGCGTAGTGGAAACCCCCTACAATGAGCAGTTCTTC. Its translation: CASSVVETPYNEQFF.